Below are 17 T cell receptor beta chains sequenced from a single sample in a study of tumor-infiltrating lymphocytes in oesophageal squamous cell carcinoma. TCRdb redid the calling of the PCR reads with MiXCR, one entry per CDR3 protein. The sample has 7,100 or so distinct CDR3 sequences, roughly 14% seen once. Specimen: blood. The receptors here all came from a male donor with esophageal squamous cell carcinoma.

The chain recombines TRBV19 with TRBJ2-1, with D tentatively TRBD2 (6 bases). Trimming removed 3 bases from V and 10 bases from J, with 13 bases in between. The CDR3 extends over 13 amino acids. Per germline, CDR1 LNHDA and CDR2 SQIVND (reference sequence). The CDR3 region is CASSIRGGYEQFF. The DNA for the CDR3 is TGTGCCAGTAGTATCCGGGGAGGCTACGAGCAGTTCTTC.

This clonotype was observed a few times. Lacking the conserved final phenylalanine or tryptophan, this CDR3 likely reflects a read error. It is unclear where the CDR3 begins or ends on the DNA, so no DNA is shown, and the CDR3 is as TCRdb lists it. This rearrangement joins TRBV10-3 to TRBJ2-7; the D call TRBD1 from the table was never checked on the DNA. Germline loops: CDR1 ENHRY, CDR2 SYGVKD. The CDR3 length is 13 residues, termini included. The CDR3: CAIDRGGGYTFGS.

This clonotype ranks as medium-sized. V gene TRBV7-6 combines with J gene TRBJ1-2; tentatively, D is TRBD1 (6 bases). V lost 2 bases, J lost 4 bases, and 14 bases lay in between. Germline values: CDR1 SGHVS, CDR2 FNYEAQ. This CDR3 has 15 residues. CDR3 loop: CASSLRGGTSYGYTF. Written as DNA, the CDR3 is TGTGCCAGCAGCTTAAGGGGGGGGACAAGCTATGGCTACACCTTC. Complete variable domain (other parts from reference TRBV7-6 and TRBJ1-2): GAGVSQSPRYKVTKRGQDVALRCDPISGHVSLYWYRQALGQGPEFLTYFNYEAQQDKSGLPNDRFSAERPEGSISTLTIQRTEQRDSAMYRCASSLRGGTSYGYTFGSGTRLTVV.

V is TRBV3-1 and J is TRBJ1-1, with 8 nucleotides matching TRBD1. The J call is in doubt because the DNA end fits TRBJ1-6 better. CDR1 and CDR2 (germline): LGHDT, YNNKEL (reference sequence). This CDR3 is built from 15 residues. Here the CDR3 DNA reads TGTGCCAGCACTCAGACAGGGGCCAGAGGTTCACCCCTCCACTTT. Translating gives CASTQTGARGSPLHF.

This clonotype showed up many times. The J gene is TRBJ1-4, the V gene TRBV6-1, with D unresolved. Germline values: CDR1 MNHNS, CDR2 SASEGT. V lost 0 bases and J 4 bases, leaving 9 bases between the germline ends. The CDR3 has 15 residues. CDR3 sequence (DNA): TGTGCCAGCAGTGAAGCCTTTGGGGTTAATGAAAAACTGTTTTTT. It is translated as CASSEAFGVNEKLFF.

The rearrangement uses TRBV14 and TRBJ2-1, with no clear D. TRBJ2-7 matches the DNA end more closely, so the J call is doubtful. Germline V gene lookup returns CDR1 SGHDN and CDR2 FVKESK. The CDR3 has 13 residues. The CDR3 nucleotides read TGTGCCAGCAGCCAAGACTTAGGCGACGAGCAGTACTTC. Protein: CASSQDLGDEQYF.

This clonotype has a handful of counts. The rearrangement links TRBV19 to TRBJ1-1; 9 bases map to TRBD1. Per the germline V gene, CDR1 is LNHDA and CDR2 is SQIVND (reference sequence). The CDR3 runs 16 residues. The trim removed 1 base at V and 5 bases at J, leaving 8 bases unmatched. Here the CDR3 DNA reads TGTGCCAGTAGTATAGCCCTGAACAGGGGGCCAACTGAAGCTTTCTTT. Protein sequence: CASSIALNRGPTEAFF.

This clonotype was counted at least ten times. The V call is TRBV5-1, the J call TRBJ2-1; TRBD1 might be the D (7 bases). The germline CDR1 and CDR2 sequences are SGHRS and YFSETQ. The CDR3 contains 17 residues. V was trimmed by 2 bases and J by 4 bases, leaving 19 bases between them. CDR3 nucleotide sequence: TGCGCCAGCAGCTTTATGGGACCCAGGGGGGTATACAATGAGCAGTTCTTC. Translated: CASSFMGPRGVYNEQFF.

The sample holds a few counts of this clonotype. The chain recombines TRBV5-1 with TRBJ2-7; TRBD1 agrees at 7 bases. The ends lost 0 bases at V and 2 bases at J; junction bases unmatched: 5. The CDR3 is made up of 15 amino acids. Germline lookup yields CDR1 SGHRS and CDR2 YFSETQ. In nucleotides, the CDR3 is TGCGCCAGCAGCTTGGATGCTAGGGGGCCCTACGAGCAGTACTTC. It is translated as CASSLDARGPYEQYF.

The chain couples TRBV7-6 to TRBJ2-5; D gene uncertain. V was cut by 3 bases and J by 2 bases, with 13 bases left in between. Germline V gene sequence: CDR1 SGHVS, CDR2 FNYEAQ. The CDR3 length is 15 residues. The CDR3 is CASSLGSFTQETQYF. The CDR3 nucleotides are TGTGCCAGCAGCTTGGGTAGTTTTACACAAGAGACCCAGTACTTC. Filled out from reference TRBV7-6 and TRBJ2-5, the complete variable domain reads GAGVSQSPRYKVTKRGQDVALRCDPISGHVSLYWYRQALGQGPEFLTYFNYEAQQDKSGLPNDRFSAERPEGSISTLTIQRTEQRDSAMYRCASSLGSFTQETQYFGPGTRLLVL.

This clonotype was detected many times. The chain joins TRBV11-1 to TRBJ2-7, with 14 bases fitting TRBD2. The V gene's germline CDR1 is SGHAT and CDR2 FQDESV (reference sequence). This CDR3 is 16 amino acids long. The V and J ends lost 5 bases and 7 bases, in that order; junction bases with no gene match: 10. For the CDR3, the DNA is TGTGCCAGCAGCGGGGGGGGGACTAGCGGGGGACGTGAGCAGTACTTC. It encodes CASSGGGTSGGREQYF.

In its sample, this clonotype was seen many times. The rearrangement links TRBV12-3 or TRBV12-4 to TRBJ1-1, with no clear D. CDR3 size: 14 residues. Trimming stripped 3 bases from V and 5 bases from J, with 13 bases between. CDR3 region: CASSFRWSGTEAFF. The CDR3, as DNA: TGTGCCAGCAGTTTCCGCTGGTCGGGGACTGAAGCTTTCTTT.

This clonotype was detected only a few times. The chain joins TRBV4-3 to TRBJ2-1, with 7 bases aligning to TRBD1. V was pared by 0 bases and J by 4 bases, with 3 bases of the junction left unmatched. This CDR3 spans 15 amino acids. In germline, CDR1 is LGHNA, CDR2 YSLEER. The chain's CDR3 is CASSQEGTEYNEQFF. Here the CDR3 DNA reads TGCGCCAGCAGCCAAGAGGGGACAGAATACAATGAGCAGTTCTTC.

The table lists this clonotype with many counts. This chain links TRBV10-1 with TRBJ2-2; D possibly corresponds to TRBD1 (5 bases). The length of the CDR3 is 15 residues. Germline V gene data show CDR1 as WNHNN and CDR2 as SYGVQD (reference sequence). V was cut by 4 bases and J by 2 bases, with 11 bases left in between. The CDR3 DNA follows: TGCGCCAGCAGTGGCAGGGCGTTAAACACCGGGGAGCTGTTTTTT. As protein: CASSGRALNTGELFF.

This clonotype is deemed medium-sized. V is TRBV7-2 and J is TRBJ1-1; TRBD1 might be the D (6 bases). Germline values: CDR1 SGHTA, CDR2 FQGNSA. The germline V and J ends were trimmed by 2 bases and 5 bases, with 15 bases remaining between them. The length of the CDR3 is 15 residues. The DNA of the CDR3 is TGTGCCAGCAGCTTACAGGGGTGGAGGCGAACTGAAGCTTTCTTT. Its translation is CASSLQGWRRTEAFF.

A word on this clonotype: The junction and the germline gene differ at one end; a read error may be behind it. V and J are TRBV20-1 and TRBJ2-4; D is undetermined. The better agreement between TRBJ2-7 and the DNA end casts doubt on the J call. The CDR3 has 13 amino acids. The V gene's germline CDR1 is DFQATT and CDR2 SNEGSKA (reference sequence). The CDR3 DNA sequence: TGCAGTGCGAGAGCACCAGGCTCCTACGAGCAGTACTTC. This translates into CSARAPGSYEQYF.

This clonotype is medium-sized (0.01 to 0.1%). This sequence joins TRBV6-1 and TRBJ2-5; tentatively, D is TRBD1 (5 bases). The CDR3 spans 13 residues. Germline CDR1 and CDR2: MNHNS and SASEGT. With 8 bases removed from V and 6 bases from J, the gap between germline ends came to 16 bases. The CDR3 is CASYEPGKKTQYF. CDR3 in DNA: TGTGCCAGCTATGAGCCAGGGAAAAAGACCCAGTACTTC.